This passage covers 19 T cell receptor beta chains from one sample sequenced in a study of T cells in localized non-small cell lung cancer. The table came from immunoSEQ multiplex PCR; TCRdb's copy has only in-frame clones and leaves some out. The repertoire holds some 20,000 clones, with approximately 80% as singletons. Sample: peripheral blood, taken before any cancer treatment. The origin of the receptors is a man between 40 and 70 years old with stage I lung adenocarcinoma.

V gene TRBV27 combines with J gene TRBJ1-6; TRBD1 is a possible D gene (5 bases). Germline lookup yields CDR1 MNHEY and CDR2 SMNVEV (reference sequence). The germline V and J ends were trimmed by 8 bases and 5 bases, with 10 bases remaining between them. The CDR3 sequence is 13 residues long. CDR3 bases: TGTGCCAGCGCCGGGACTCATAATTCACCCCTCCACTTT. It is translated as CASAGTHNSPLHF.

This chain joins TRBV27 and TRBJ2-3; 12 bases are shared with TRBD2. The CDR3 runs 17 residues. V dropped 0 bases and J dropped 2; count of bases not matched to a gene: 3. Germline CDR1 is MNHEY and CDR2 is SMNVEV (reference sequence). The CDR3 region is CASSLSSSGRVTDTQYF. In nucleotides, the CDR3 is TGTGCCAGCAGTTTATCGTCTAGCGGGAGGGTCACAGATACGCAGTATTTT.

The genes are TRBV14 and TRBJ2-5; TRBD1 agrees at 7 bases. J gave up 4 bases and V 3 bases, and 8 bases lay outside the gene matches. Germline V lookup: CDR1 SGHDN, CDR2 FVKESK. The CDR3 totals 15 residues. The CDR3 spells CASSHLRGIGETQYF. For the CDR3, the DNA is TGTGCCAGCAGCCACCTCAGGGGGATCGGAGAGACCCAGTACTTC.

This chain's CDR3 is CASSLLDVGNYGYTF. The CDR3 DNA follows: TGTGCCAGCAGCTTGTTGGATGTCGGGAACTATGGCTACACCTTC. The chain carries TRBV7-2 and TRBJ1-2; D not resolved. The CDR3 is 15 residues long. Trimming pared 3 bases from V and 2 bases from J, leaving 13 bases between. CDR1 and CDR2 from the germline V gene are SGHTA and FQGNSA. Using reference TRBV7-2 and TRBJ1-2 for the parts outside the CDR3, the full variable domain is GAGVSQSPSNKVTEKGKDVELRCDPISGHTALYWYRQSLGQGLEFLIYFQGNSAPDKSGLPSDRFSAERTGGSVSTLTIQRTQQEDSAVYLCASSLLDVGNYGYTFGSGTRLTVV.

The rearrangement joins TRBV7-9 to TRBJ1-2; TRBD1 might be the D (6 bases). Deletions cut 4 bases from V and 0 bases from J, with 15 bases between. Germline V gene lookup returns CDR1 SEHNR and CDR2 FQNEAQ (reference sequence). The CDR3 is 16 residues long. The CDR3 loop is CASSWGGLGSNYGYTF. CDR3 DNA sequence: TGTGCCAGCAGCTGGGGGGGCCTGGGCTCTAACTATGGCTACACCTTC.

This chain uses TRBV14 with TRBJ2-7; tentative D call: TRBD2 (6 bases). CDR3 length: 14 residues. CDR1 is SGHDN, CDR2 FVKESK, per germline. V was trimmed by 2 bases and J by 6 bases, leaving 14 bases between them. The CDR3 coding sequence is TGTGCCAGCAGCCAATTGGGGCTAGCGCCCGAGCAGTACTTC. Translation: CASSQLGLAPEQYF.

The chain joins TRBV19 to TRBJ2-3; D uncertain. Germline V gene lookup returns CDR1 LNHDA and CDR2 SQIVND (reference sequence). The CDR3 is 13 amino acids. V was trimmed by 5 bases and J by 6 bases, leaving 12 bases between them. The CDR3, as DNA: TGTGCCAGTAGTCATCCGAGTGTGGATACGCAGTATTTT. Translated, it gives CASSHPSVDTQYF.

In DNA form, the CDR3 reads TGTGCCAGCAGTGAGGCTCCAGCGGGGGGTCCAGATACGCAGTATTTT. Translated: CASSEAPAGGPDTQYF. This chain joins TRBV6-4 and TRBJ2-3, with 9 bases matching TRBD2. Trimming at V came to 3 bases and at J to 4 bases, leaving 8 bases not matched to a gene. The CDR3 consists of 16 residues. Germline CDR1 reads MRHNA; CDR2 reads SNTAGT.

There are a few counts of this clone. This sequence joins TRBV28 and TRBJ1-4, with a weak D call TRBD1 (5 bases). CDR1 and CDR2 (germline): MDHEN, SYDVKM. V was pared by 5 bases and J by 5 bases, with 12 bases between. CDR3 length: 14 residues. CDR3 nucleotide sequence: TGTGCCAGCAGTCGGAGACAGTCCAATGAAAAACTGTTTTTT. This codes for CASSRRQSNEKLFF.

This chain connects TRBV28 to TRBJ2-2; D gene uncertain. Germline V CDR1 and CDR2: MDHEN, SYDVKM. Trimming took off 8 bases at V and 9 bases at J, with 13 bases between the two ends. This CDR3 contains 12 residues. CDR3 coding DNA: TGTGCCAGCTGGGAAGTTCCCAGGGAGCTGTTTTTT. It codes for CASWEVPRELFF. Combining the CDR3 with reference TRBV28 and TRBJ2-2 gives the whole variable domain DVKVTQSSRYLVKRTGEKVFLECVQDMDHENMFWYRQDPGLGLRLIYFSYDVKMKEKGDIPEGYSVSREKKERFSLILESASTNQTSMYLCASWEVPRELFFGEGSRLTVL.

The genes are TRBV5-1 and TRBJ2-3; D is ambiguous. Germline V gene lookup returns CDR1 SGHRS and CDR2 YFSETQ. V was clipped by 0 bases and J by 3 bases, with 8 bases between them. The CDR3 is 14 amino acids. The CDR3 bases are TGCGCCAGCAGCTTGGACAGAGTAACAGATACGCAGTATTTT. Protein: CASSLDRVTDTQYF.

The chain has TRBV6-5 and TRBJ1-6; 7 bases are a match to TRBD1. V shed 2 bases and J 9 bases; nucleotides not matched to a gene: 4. This CDR3 region has 14 residues. CDR1 is MNHEY, CDR2 SVGAGI, per germline. The CDR3 DNA reads TGTGCCAGCAGTTACGGGCAGGGGGGTTCACCCCTCCACTTT. Translation gives CASSYGQGGSPLHF.

J is TRBJ1-2 and V is TRBV27, with 7 positions matching TRBD1. Germline V gene data show CDR1 as MNHEY and CDR2 as SMNVEV (reference sequence). The CDR3 runs to 13 residues. The V gene end was trimmed by 5 bases and the J gene end by 4 bases; junction bases not matched to a gene: 4. DNA of the CDR3: TGTGCCAGCAGTCGCCCAGGGGGCTATGGCTACACCTTC. It yields the protein CASSRPGGYGYTF.

This clone has a single count. The V and J genes are TRBV7-2 and TRBJ1-1; 8 bases line up with TRBD1. This CDR3 has 15 amino acids. J gave up 4 bases and V 3 bases, and 7 bases lay outside the gene matches. CDR1 and CDR2 from the germline V gene are SGHTA and FQGNSA. The CDR3, as DNA: TGTGCCAGCAGCTTCAGGGGGCGGCGTGGCACTGAAGCTTTCTTT. Translating it yields CASSFRGRRGTEAFF.

The chain links TRBV9 to TRBJ2-3, with TRBD2 matching 8 bases. The ends lost 0 bases at V and 1 base at J; junction bases unmatched: 4. The CDR3 contains 16 residues. Germline values: CDR1 SGDLS, CDR2 YYNGEE. Written as DNA, the CDR3 is TGTGCCAGCAGCGTAGACCCAGCGGGGGGCACAGATACGCAGTATTTT. Translated: CASSVDPAGGTDTQYF.

V is TRBV7-2 and J is TRBJ2-1; 11 nucleotides agree with TRBD2. The junction had 5 bases not matched to a gene; V was cut back by 2 bases and J by 8 bases. CDR1 and CDR2 from the germline V gene are SGHTA and FQGNSA. The CDR3 is 15 residues long. The CDR3 is CASSLTSGRKHEQFF. The CDR3 DNA reads TGTGCCAGCAGCTTAACTAGCGGGAGAAAACATGAGCAGTTCTTC.

The rearrangement links TRBV5-1 to TRBJ1-6, with 9 bases matching TRBD1. J lost 7 bases, V lost 4 bases, and 6 bases had no gene match. Germline loops: CDR1 SGHRS, CDR2 YFSETQ. The CDR3 runs 15 residues. CDR3 protein: CASSPPGQGNSPLHF. The CDR3 DNA follows: TGCGCCAGCAGCCCTCCGGGACAGGGAAATTCACCCCTCCACTTT.

This clone occurred a few times. The chain combines TRBV5-6 with TRBJ2-7; 8 positions agree with TRBD1. The CDR3 consists of 15 residues. Germline V CDR1 and CDR2: SGHDT, YYEEEE. J lost 5 bases, V lost 2 bases, and 9 bases had no gene match. The CDR3: CASSFRAQGANEQYF. CDR3 DNA sequence: TGTGCCAGCAGCTTCCGGGCGCAGGGGGCAAACGAGCAGTACTTC.

The DNA for the CDR3 is TGTGCCAGCAGCTTAGCCGGGACAGGGGCCCACGAGCAGTACTTC. Translating it yields CASSLAGTGAHEQYF. V is TRBV7-2 and J is TRBJ2-7; 10 bases are a match to TRBD1. Trimming took 0 bases from V and 5 from J; bases not matched to a gene: 4. The CDR3 contains 15 residues. CDR1 SGHTA and CDR2 FQGNSA come from the germline V gene.